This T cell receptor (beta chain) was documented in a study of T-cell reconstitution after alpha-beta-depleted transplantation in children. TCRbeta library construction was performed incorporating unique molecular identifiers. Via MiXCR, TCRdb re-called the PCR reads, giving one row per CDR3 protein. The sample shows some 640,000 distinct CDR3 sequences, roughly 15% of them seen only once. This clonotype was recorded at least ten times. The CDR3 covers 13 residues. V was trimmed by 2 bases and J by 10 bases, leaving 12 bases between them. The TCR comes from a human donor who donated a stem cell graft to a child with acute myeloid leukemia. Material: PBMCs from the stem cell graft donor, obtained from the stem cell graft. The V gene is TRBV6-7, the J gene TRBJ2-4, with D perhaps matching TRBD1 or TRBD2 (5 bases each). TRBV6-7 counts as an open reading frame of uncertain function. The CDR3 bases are TGTGCCAGCAGTTACCCGGGACCTCGGATTCAGTACTTC. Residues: CASSYPGPRIQYF.